These T cell receptor beta chains were read from a single sample in a study of T cell repertoires in cytomegalovirus infection. In TCRdb, the reads were re-called with MiXCR into one record per CDR3 protein. In the table there are under 150,000 distinct CDR3 sequences, 7% to 10% of which are singletons. Sequenced sample: PBMCs. Every receptor here comes from a human donor in good health (CMV status not recorded). Some clones in this sample may be carry-over from other donors' samples. The CDR3 runs from the conserved cysteine through the conserved F or W. A D gene is named only where the DNA matches it firmly. Rows may omit the clone size; those that give it use once, few, many or a size class.

cdr3_aa | cdr3_nt | clone_size | d_call | j_call | v_call | cdr3_length
CASSLRMEGLYTF | TGTGCCAGCAGCTTACGAATGGAAGGTCTCTACACCTTC | many | NA | TRBJ1-2 | TRBV7-2 | 13
CASSDLRAQYF | TGTGCCAGTAGTGACTTGCGGGCCCAGTACTTC | NA | NA | TRBJ2-5 | TRBV19 | 11
CASSFQANYEQYF | TGCGCCAGCAGCTTCCAAGCTAATTACGAGCAGTACTTC | few | NA | TRBJ2-7 | TRBV5-1 | 13
CASNGLAGEETQYF | TGTGCCAGCAATGGACTAGCGGGGGAAGAGACCCAGTACTTC | many | TRBD2 | TRBJ2-5 | TRBV25-1 | 14
CASRSSGGSYEQYF | TGTGCCAGCAGATCTAGCGGGGGGTCCTACGAGCAGTACTTC | few | TRBD2 | TRBJ2-7 | TRBV12-3/TRBV12-4 | 14
CASNPQGATEAFF | TGTGCCAGCAACCCACAGGGGGCTACTGAAGCTTTCTTT | many | TRBD1 | TRBJ1-1 | TRBV12-3/TRBV12-4 | 13
CSVAKNTEAFF | TGCAGCGTTGCGAAGAACACTGAAGCTTTCTTT | NA | NA | TRBJ1-1 | TRBV29-1 | 11
CASSLPPSLNTEAFF | TGTGCCAGCAGTTTACCCCCCTCGCTGAACACTGAAGCTTTCTTT | many | NA | TRBJ1-1 | TRBV28 | 15
CASSGELTEAFF | TGCGCCAGCAGCGGGGAGCTGACTGAAGCTTTCTTT | few | NA | TRBJ1-1 | TRBV5-1 | 12
CATKPQGLNTDTQYF | TGTGCCACCAAACCTCAGGGCCTGAACACAGATACGCAGTATTTT | NA | NA | TRBJ2-3 | TRBV18 | 15
CASSLFWNTEAFF | TGTGCCAGCAGTTTATTCTGGAACACTGAAGCTTTCTTT | many | NA | TRBJ1-1 | TRBV28 | 13
CASSLEGVSPLHF | TGTGCCAGCAGCTTGGAGGGGGTTTCACCCCTCCACTTT | few | NA | TRBJ1-6 | TRBV5-5 | 13
CASSEVRSRPEAFF | TGTGCCAGCAGTGAAGTTCGAAGTCGTCCCGAAGCTTTCTTT | few | NA | TRBJ1-1 | TRBV2 | 14
CSATGGYLGGYTF | TGCAGCGCGACGGGGGGATATTTGGGAGGCTACACCTTC | few | NA | TRBJ1-2 | TRBV29-1 | 13
CASSRGQLNQPQHF | TGTGCCAGTAGTAGAGGACAGCTTAATCAGCCCCAGCATTTT | many | NA | TRBJ1-5 | TRBV19 | 14
CSAQDPGALGNTEAFF | TGCAGTGCTCAGGACCCCGGGGCTCTAGGGAACACTGAAGCTTTCTTT | few | NA | TRBJ1-1 | TRBV20-1 | 16